Below, 22 T cell receptor beta chains from the same sample are listed, as sequenced in a study of T cells in Graves' hyperthyroidism and ophthalmopathy. RNA transcripts served as the template for amplifying TCR beta CDR3 regions. Carried out on the TCR CDR3, a first-round RT-PCR used the HTBI primer set. TCRdb passed the multiplex PCR reads through MiXCR, listing each CDR3 protein once. The sample holds approximately 620,000 distinct CDR3 sequences; approximately 15% are singletons and the top ten take more than 3%. Sequenced: blood. These receptors were taken from a woman aged 40 to 50 with Graves' ophthalmopathy.

This clonotype was seen a few times. A much larger clone lies a single base off, so this may be a read error. This rearrangement joins TRBV11-2 to TRBJ2-7, with TRBD1 identical over 7 bases. V shed 7 bases, J shed 9 bases, and the junction held 15 bases outside the gene matches. The CDR3 has 14 residues. Germline V CDR1 and CDR2: SGHAT, FQNNGV. This CDR3 reads CASTLRTGSDGQYF. The CDR3 DNA reads as TGTGCCAGCACCCTCAGGACAGGATCTGACGGGCAGTACTTC.

The CDR3 loop reads CASSLASWTGGAGTEAFF. The CDR3 DNA reads as TGTGCCAGCAGCTTAGCCTCTTGGACAGGGGGCGCCGGCACTGAAGCTTTCTTT. The gene calls are TRBV7-8 and TRBJ1-1, with TRBD1 matching 11 bases. V lost 0 bases and J lost 4; bases outside the gene matches: 10. The CDR3 is made up of 18 amino acids. Germline CDR1 SGHVS, CDR2 FQNEAQ. Full variable domain (missing parts from reference TRBV7-8 and TRBJ1-1): GAGVSQSPRYKVAKRGQDVALRCDPISGHVSLFWYQQALGQGPEFLTYFQNEAQLDKSGLPSDRFFAERPEGSVSTLKIQRTQQEDSAVYLCASSLASWTGGAGTEAFFGQGTRLTVV.

In its sample, this clonotype was seen many times. The chain employs TRBV5-1 and TRBJ2-2, with D hard to call. Germline loops: CDR1 SGHRS, CDR2 YFSETQ. CDR3 size: 12 residues. V lost 4 bases and J 5 bases, leaving 6 bases between the germline ends. The CDR3 DNA sequence: TGCGCCAGCAGCACGTCGACCGGGGAGCTGTTTTTT. Encoded protein: CASSTSTGELFF.

This clonotype was seen at least ten times. The rearrangement uses TRBV11-1 and TRBJ1-1; D remains unclear. V lost 5 bases and J 6 bases, leaving 10 bases between the germline ends. The CDR3 loop spans 12 amino acids. Germline V CDR1 and CDR2: SGHAT, FQDESV (reference sequence). CDR3 coding DNA: TGTGCCAGCAGCCTCAACAGCGCTGAAGCTTTCTTT. Translating gives CASSLNSAEAFF.

As to this clonotype: Being one base from a much bigger clone, this may be a read error. The rearrangement links TRBV28 to TRBJ1-2; D unclear. The CDR3 runs to 12 residues. Germline CDR1 and CDR2: MDHEN and SYDVKM. In DNA, the CDR3 is TGTGCCTGCAGTTTTGAGCTGCATGGCTACACCTTC. Its protein product is CACSFELHGYTF.

This chain uses TRBV9 with TRBJ2-3; the D is unclear. Germline-derived CDR1 and CDR2 are SGDLS and YYNGEE. This CDR3 contains 15 residues. The V and J ends lost 4 bases and 6 bases respectively, with 18 bases between them. In DNA, the CDR3 is TGTGCCAGCAGCCTCGAGGACCAAAGATCGGATACGCAGTATTTT. This sequence encodes CASSLEDQRSDTQYF.

This clonotype has more than one count but fewer than ten. A much bigger clone sits one base away, suggesting this may be a read error. V is TRBV12-3 or TRBV12-4 and J is TRBJ2-5, with D possibly matching TRBD1 (5 bases). The ends were cut back, 5 bases at V and 1 base at J, with 8 bases in the middle. The CDR3 has 13 residues. Here the CDR3 DNA reads TGTGCCAGCAGTGTACAGGTCCAAGAGACCCAGTACTTC. Protein sequence: CASSVQVQETQYF.

The V and J genes are TRBV4-1 and TRBJ1-6; D gene uncertain. There are 13 residues in the CDR3. Germline lookup yields CDR1 MGHRA and CDR2 YSYEKL. The V and J ends lost 1 base and 5 bases respectively, with 3 bases between them. The CDR3 protein is CASSQGHNSPLHF. CDR3 sequence (DNA): TGCGCCAGCAGCCAAGGACATAATTCACCCCTCCACTTT.

The chain employs TRBV18 and TRBJ2-5; the D is unclear. The V and J ends lost 3 bases and 5 bases respectively, with 13 bases between them. CDR3 length: 14 amino acids. CDR1 is KGHSH and CDR2 is LQKENI in the germline V gene. CDR3 nucleotide sequence: TGTGCCAGCTCACCCGGGCCCTATAGGGAGACCCAGTACTTC. Protein: CASSPGPYRETQYF.

This clonotype was detected a few times. The chain uses TRBV6-2 or TRBV6-3 and TRBJ2-1; TRBD2 matches 13 bases. There are 17 residues in the CDR3. V shed 8 bases and J 7 bases; nucleotides not matched to a gene: 14. Germline loops: CDR1 MNHEY, CDR2 SVGEGT. The CDR3 sequence is CASPDPTSGRAGNEQFF. The CDR3 DNA reads TGTGCCAGCCCGGACCCAACTAGCGGGAGGGCGGGAAATGAGCAGTTCTTC.

This clonotype was counted ten times or more. For the CDR3, the DNA is TGTGCCAGCAGCCCCAGGACGGATTACTCCTACGAGCAGTACTTC. This sequence encodes CASSPRTDYSYEQYF. The chain couples TRBV3-1 to TRBJ2-7; D remains unclear. Germline loops: CDR1 LGHDT, CDR2 YNNKEL (reference sequence). Trimming pared 4 bases from V and 0 bases from J, leaving 13 bases between. The CDR3 loop spans 15 amino acids.

This clonotype has ten or more counts. The V call is TRBV12-3 or TRBV12-4, the J call TRBJ2-7; TRBD1 might be the D (5 bases). The CDR3 consists of 13 residues. Trimming left V 8 bases short and J 3 bases short, with 14 bases between. The DNA for the CDR3 is TGTGCCAGCGCCAGGGAATCGAGCTACGAGCAGTACTTC. Amino acids: CASARESSYEQYF.

In its sample, this clonotype was seen many times. V usage is TRBV7-9 and J usage is TRBJ2-7; D unclear. The germline CDR1 and CDR2 sequences are SEHNR and FQNEAQ (reference sequence). V lost 3 bases and J lost 3, with 6 bases in between. The CDR3 is 12 residues long. The CDR3 reads CASSFSVYEQYF. As DNA, the CDR3 is TGTGCCAGCAGCTTCTCCGTCTACGAGCAGTACTTC.

This clonotype has only a few counts. V usage is TRBV29-1 and J usage is TRBJ2-5, with 11 bases lining up with TRBD1. With V trimmed by 6 bases and J by 5 bases, 5 bases remained unmatched. Germline V gene lookup returns CDR1 SQVTM and CDR2 ANQGSEA. The CDR3 runs to 13 residues. The CDR3 reads CSVGWDRGETQYF. DNA of the CDR3: TGCAGCGTCGGATGGGACAGGGGGGAGACCCAGTACTTC. Drawing the rest from reference TRBV29-1 and TRBJ2-5, the complete variable domain is SAVISQKPSRDICQRGTSLTIQCQVDSQVTMMFWYRQQPGQSLTLIATANQGSEATYESGFVIDKFPISRPNLTFSTLTVSNMSPEDSSIYLCSVGWDRGETQYFGPGTRLLVL.

The chain has TRBV30 and TRBJ1-1; TRBD1 aligns across 7 bases. Germline CDR1 reads GTSNPN; CDR2 reads SVGIG (reference sequence). The V gene end was trimmed by 2 bases and the J gene end by 3 bases; junction bases not matched to a gene: 12. This CDR3 is 16 amino acids long. CDR3: CAWSPYPQGLDTEAFF. CDR3 nucleotide sequence: TGTGCCTGGAGTCCGTACCCACAGGGGTTGGACACTGAAGCTTTCTTT.

To note about this clonotype: The CDR3 end shows no conserved phenylalanine or tryptophan, and so a read error is likely. The rearrangement uses TRBV11-3 and TRBJ1-6; 9 nucleotides line up with TRBD1. This CDR3 is built from 14 residues. V lost 4 bases to trimming and J lost 8 bases; unmatched junction nucleotides: 3. From germline, CDR1 is SGHNT and CDR2 YENEEA. The CDR3 nucleotides are TGTGCCAGCAGCTCGGGACAGGGCGATTCACCCCTCCACCTT. Amino acids: CASSSGQGDSPLHL.

This clonotype was observed at least ten times. The genes are TRBV24-1 and TRBJ2-3; D uncertain. This CDR3 has 13 residues. V lost 5 bases, J lost 1 base, and 6 bases lay in between. The germline V gene has CDR1 KGHDR and CDR2 SFDVKD. CDR3 nucleotides: TGTGCCACCAGTGCGCAAGGCACAGATACGCAGTATTTT. Its translation is CATSAQGTDTQYF.

This clonotype was seen many times. The chain uses TRBV28 and TRBJ2-7, with D unresolved. Germline V gene sequence: CDR1 MDHEN, CDR2 SYDVKM. The CDR3 totals 23 residues. Trimming removed 4 bases from V and 2 bases from J, with 39 bases in between. The CDR3 region is CASSSRYLQTRPGVAQKPYEQYF. The CDR3 bases are TGTGCCAGCAGTTCCCGTTATCTCCAAACCCGGCCAGGCGTCGCCCAGAAACCCTACGAGCAGTACTTC. Full variable domain (outside the CDR3, taken from reference TRBV28 and TRBJ2-7): DVKVTQSSRYLVKRTGEKVFLECVQDMDHENMFWYRQDPGLGLRLIYFSYDVKMKEKGDIPEGYSVSREKKERFSLILESASTNQTSMYLCASSSRYLQTRPGVAQKPYEQYFGPGTRLTVT.

The chain carries TRBV6-1 and TRBJ2-1; the D is unclear. This CDR3 spans 12 amino acids. Germline V gene data show CDR1 as MNHNS and CDR2 as SASEGT. V was trimmed by 3 bases and J by 3 bases, leaving 3 bases between them. The CDR3 loop is CASSDNYNEQFF. The CDR3 nucleotides read TGTGCCAGCAGTGACAACTACAATGAGCAGTTCTTC.

This clonotype was picked up many times. This chain uses TRBV6-1 with TRBJ2-3, with 12 nucleotides matching TRBD2. Looked up from germline, CDR1 is MNHNS and CDR2 is SASEGT. The CDR3 consists of 16 residues. The V segment lost 5 bases and the J segment 2 bases; nucleotides outside the gene matches: 5. As DNA, the CDR3 is TGTGCCAGCAGTCTCACTAGCGGGAGGATCACAGATACGCAGTATTTT. Its protein product is CASSLTSGRITDTQYF.

The genes are TRBV3-1 and TRBJ1-1; tentative D call: TRBD1 (6 bases). The V gene lost 1 base and the J gene lost 1 base, with 13 bases spanning the gap. Per germline, CDR1 LGHDT and CDR2 YNNKEL (reference sequence). The CDR3 totals 16 residues. CDR3 coding DNA: TGTGCCAGCAGCCAAGTGGGGGGCGCTGGGAACACTGAAGCTTTCTTT. Encoded protein: CASSQVGGAGNTEAFF.

Many counts were recorded for this clonotype. The chain uses TRBV5-1 and TRBJ2-3; possible D gene TRBD1, 6 bases. V lost 4 bases to trimming and J lost 1 base, with 10 bases between them. This CDR3 spans 14 amino acids. From germline, CDR1 is SGHRS and CDR2 YFSETQ. DNA of the CDR3: TGCGCCAGCAGCGGGGGCGAAGGCACAGATACGCAGTATTTT. Translated: CASSGGEGTDTQYF.